Sequencing of this TCR beta chain was carried out in a study of CD8+ T cells in alopecia areata. Study outcomes and limitations: There were also resident alphabeta T cells of normal skin sequenced in scalp samples.

As for this clone: Its specificity is not known.

After isolation, RNA underwent reverse transcription to generate cDNA as the sequencing template. TCRdb's table, derived via immunoSEQ multiplex PCR, lists solely in-frame clones and lacks some. The sample comprises fewer than 100,000 clones, around two fifths of which are singletons, and roughly 0.83% rests with the top ten. Source material: CD4+ T cells sorted from blood. The receptor was derived from a human donor with alopecia areata.

CDR3 nucleotide sequence: TGCGCCAGCAACGGACAGGGGGCGGACATTCAGTACTTC. As protein: CASNGQGADIQYF. The chain couples TRBV23-1 to TRBJ2-4, with TRBD1 matching 11 bases. TRBV23-1 is labeled an ORF, and its function is uncertain. The CDR3 has 13 residues. V shed 7 bases, J shed 8 bases, and the junction held 4 bases outside the gene matches.